One sample yielded the 20 T cell receptor beta chains listed below, sequenced in a study of shared clonotypes between healthy human individuals. Repertoires were generated with immunoSEQ multiplex PCR, while TCRdb's copy carries only in-frame clones and drops some. This table holds some 1.1 million clones, approximately 77% found once. Sequenced: memory CD4+ T cells from PBMCs. Documented subset: CD45RA-negative fraction. The receptors were sampled from a man between 18 and 29 years old in good health. Some clones in this sample may be carry-over from other donors' samples.

The chain combines TRBV9 with TRBJ2-3; tentatively, D is TRBD1 (6 bases). The CDR3 loop spans 15 amino acids. CDR1 is SGDLS, CDR2 YYNGEE, per germline. V shed 7 bases and J shed 4 bases, with 19 bases lying between them. CDR3 DNA sequence: TGTGCCAGCGGGGGCCAGCGGACCGCAGCAGATACGCAGTATTTT. Translated, it gives CASGGQRTAADTQYF.

The rearrangement links TRBV29-1 to TRBJ1-1; maybe TRBD1 (6 bases). CDR3 length equals 14 residues. Trimming removed 7 bases at V and 1 base at J, with 16 bases between. Germline CDR1 and CDR2: SQVTM and ANQGSEA. The CDR3 region is CSAPWGGANTEAFF. Here the CDR3 DNA reads TGCAGCGCCCCCTGGGGGGGGGCGAACACTGAAGCTTTCTTT.

In regard to this clone: This sample also contains other DNA sequences that code for the same CDR3. The V call is TRBV9, the J call TRBJ2-1; D is unclear. Germline loops: CDR1 SGDLS, CDR2 YYNGEE. This CDR3 region has 15 residues. Trimming took 2 bases from V and 0 from J, leaving 9 bases between them. CDR3 residues: CASSVRQGSYNEQFF. The CDR3 coding sequence is TGTGCCAGCAGCGTCCGTCAAGGCTCCTACAATGAGCAGTTCTTC. Looking up the rest from reference TRBV9 and TRBJ2-1 gives the full variable domain: DSGVTQTPKHLITATGQRVTLRCSPRSGDLSVYWYQQSLDQGLQFLIQYYNGEERAKGNILERFSAQQFPDLHSELNLSSLELGDSALYFCASSVRQGSYNEQFFGPGTRLTVL.

This clone was observed once. V and J are TRBV7-2 and TRBJ1-3, with 7 bases matching TRBD1. Germline CDR1 SGHTA, CDR2 FQGNSA. The CDR3 is 18 residues long. Germline trimming cut 0 bases from V and 0 bases from J; bases unmatched to any gene: 8. Here the CDR3 DNA reads TGTGCCAGCAGCTTAGCCGTGGGACAGCCTTACTCTGGAAACACCATATATTTT. Translated: CASSLAVGQPYSGNTIYF. Drawing the rest from reference TRBV7-2 and TRBJ1-3, the complete variable domain is GAGVSQSPSNKVTEKGKDVELRCDPISGHTALYWYRQSLGQGLEFLIYFQGNSAPDKSGLPSDRFSAERTGGSVSTLTIQRTQQEDSAVYLCASSLAVGQPYSGNTIYFGEGSWLTVV.

The rearrangement uses TRBV29-1 and TRBJ1-2; 11 nucleotides align to TRBD1. The germline gives CDR1 SQVTM, CDR2 ANQGSEA. The CDR3 is 16 residues long. The junction had 7 bases not matched to a gene; V was cut back by 4 bases and J by 0 bases. The CDR3 DNA follows: TGCAGCGTTGGTGGGGGGACAGGGGGACCTAACTATGGCTACACCTTC. This gives the protein CSVGGGTGGPNYGYTF. Full variable domain (rest looked up from reference TRBV29-1 and TRBJ1-2): SAVISQKPSRDICQRGTSLTIQCQVDSQVTMMFWYRQQPGQSLTLIATANQGSEATYESGFVIDKFPISRPNLTFSTLTVSNMSPEDSSIYLCSVGGGTGGPNYGYTFGSGTRLTVV.

The chain employs TRBV4-3 and TRBJ2-1; D is possibly TRBD2 (5 bases). The length of the CDR3 is 15 residues. V lost 4 bases and J lost 0, with 10 bases in between. The germline gives CDR1 LGHNA, CDR2 YSLEER. In DNA, the CDR3 is TGCGCCAGCAGCCGTTTGGGGAGCTCCTACAATGAGCAGTTCTTC. It is translated as CASSRLGSSYNEQFF.

The gene calls are TRBV4-1 and TRBJ2-2, with D perhaps matching TRBD1 (5 bases). There are 15 residues in the CDR3. The V and J ends lost 0 bases and 3 bases respectively, with 8 bases between them. Germline V gives CDR1 MGHRA, CDR2 YSYEKL. The CDR3 is CASSQDWTHTGELFF. The CDR3 DNA sequence: TGCGCCAGCAGCCAAGATTGGACACACACCGGGGAGCTGTTTTTT.

The genes are TRBV9 and TRBJ2-3; 13 bases map to TRBD2. The CDR3 sequence is 17 residues long. J lost 5 bases, V lost 4 bases, and 10 bases had no gene match. Germline V lookup: CDR1 SGDLS, CDR2 YYNGEE. In DNA, the CDR3 is TGTGCCAGCAGCCCCCGGACTAGCGGGAGAGGGAGAGATACGCAGTATTTT. This encodes CASSPRTSGRGRDTQYF.

The chain employs TRBV7-2 and TRBJ1-2, with D maybe TRBD1 (6 bases). Germline values: CDR1 SGHTA, CDR2 FQGNSA. The ends were cut back, 5 bases at V and 5 bases at J, with 18 bases in the middle. The length of the CDR3 is 15 residues. In DNA form, the CDR3 reads TGTGCCAGCAGCCCTGTGGGGCGGGGGCCGTATGGCTACACCTTC. This translates into CASSPVGRGPYGYTF.

The sample holds a few counts of this clone. The chain uses TRBV28 and TRBJ2-1; tentative D call: TRBD1 (6 bases). Germline V gives CDR1 MDHEN, CDR2 SYDVKM. Between the trimmed V and J ends, which lost 6 bases and 5 bases, there was a span of 17 bases. This CDR3 has 15 residues. The CDR3 nucleotides are TGTGCCAGCAGGGCCCAGGGGACATATAACAATGAGCAGTTCTTC. It encodes CASRAQGTYNNEQFF. Together with reference TRBV28 and TRBJ2-1, the CDR3 gives the full variable domain: DVKVTQSSRYLVKRTGEKVFLECVQDMDHENMFWYRQDPGLGLRLIYFSYDVKMKEKGDIPEGYSVSREKKERFSLILESASTNQTSMYLCASRAQGTYNNEQFFGPGTRLTVL.

V is TRBV6-1 and J is TRBJ1-1, with TRBD1 matching 8 bases. This CDR3 is 14 amino acids long. Germline trimming cut 4 bases from V and 5 bases from J; bases unmatched to any gene: 6. The germline CDR1 and CDR2 sequences are MNHNS and SASEGT. CDR3 region: CASSVQGEFTEAFF. DNA of the CDR3: TGTGCCAGCAGTGTACAGGGGGAATTTACTGAAGCTTTCTTT.

The chain carries TRBV4-1 and TRBJ2-1, with 11 bases fitting TRBD2. CDR1 and CDR2 from the germline V gene are MGHRA and YSYEKL. The J segment lost 1 base and the V segment lost 11 bases, leaving 10 bases of the junction unmatched. The CDR3 is 16 residues long. The CDR3, as DNA: TGCGCCCACGGACTAGCGGGTGAAATATCCTACAATGAGCAGTTCTTC. It specifies CAHGLAGEISYNEQFF.

This clone has only one observation. At one end, the junction sequence differs from germline, possibly due to a read error. The chain links TRBV18 to TRBJ2-3; TRBD1 agrees at 7 bases. The CDR3 loop spans 16 amino acids. Germline V gives CDR1 KGHSH, CDR2 LQKENI. CDR3 sequence: CASPPITGVVADTQYF. In DNA, the CDR3 is TGTGCCAGCCCACCTATAACAGGGGTCGTCGCAGATACGCAGTATTTT.

The gene calls are TRBV5-1 and TRBJ1-1; D call uncertain. Germline CDR1 SGHRS, CDR2 YFSETQ. Trimming removed 3 bases from V and 5 bases from J, with 20 bases in between. The length of the CDR3 is 16 residues. In DNA, the CDR3 is TGCGCCAGCAGCTGGCAGGTCGGAGACCTTGGGACTGAAGCTTTCTTT. It is translated as CASSWQVGDLGTEAFF.

A few counts support this clone. The chain links TRBV2 to TRBJ1-1, with D unclear. Germline V lookup: CDR1 SNHLY, CDR2 FYNNEI. The CDR3 loop spans 11 amino acids. Trimming left V 7 bases short and J 0 bases short, with 3 bases between. DNA of the CDR3: TGTGCCAGCAAGGTGAACACTGAAGCTTTCTTT. Its translation: CASKVNTEAFF.

CDR3: CASSIQGATDTEAFF. CDR3 nucleotides: TGCGCCAGCAGCATACAGGGGGCTACGGACACTGAAGCTTTCTTT. The chain employs TRBV5-1 and TRBJ1-1; TRBD1 matches at 9 bases. Germline-derived CDR1 and CDR2 are SGHRS and YFSETQ. V lost 4 bases to trimming and J lost 3 bases; unmatched junction nucleotides: 7. The CDR3 totals 15 residues. Variable domain in full (rest from reference TRBV5-1 and TRBJ1-1): KAGVTQTPRYLIKTRGQQVTLSCSPISGHRSVSWYQQTPGQGLQFLFEYFSETQRNKGNFPGRFSGRQFSNSRSEMNVSTLELGDSALYLCASSIQGATDTEAFFGQGTRLTVV.

The chain employs TRBV2 and TRBJ2-3; TRBD1 is a possible D gene (6 bases). Between the trimmed V and J ends, which lost 1 base and 6 bases, there was a span of 11 bases. The CDR3 consists of 14 residues. Germline CDR1 SNHLY, CDR2 FYNNEI. CDR3 protein: CASSEDRGLDTQYF. The CDR3 DNA reads as TGTGCCAGCAGTGAAGATAGGGGGTTGGATACGCAGTATTTT.

Remarks on this clone: Other DNA sequences of this sample code for an identical CDR3. The gene calls are TRBV5-1 and TRBJ1-1, with D perhaps matching TRBD1 (6 bases). Germline values: CDR1 SGHRS, CDR2 YFSETQ. V was pared by 0 bases and J by 1 base, with 10 bases between. The CDR3 contains 15 residues. This CDR3 reads CASSLEGTPNTEAFF. The CDR3 coding sequence is TGCGCCAGCAGCTTGGAGGGGACACCGAACACTGAAGCTTTCTTT. Using reference TRBV5-1 and TRBJ1-1 for the parts outside the CDR3, the full variable domain is KAGVTQTPRYLIKTRGQQVTLSCSPISGHRSVSWYQQTPGQGLQFLFEYFSETQRNKGNFPGRFSGRQFSNSRSEMNVSTLELGDSALYLCASSLEGTPNTEAFFGQGTRLTVV.

The chain combines TRBV27 with TRBJ2-7; 8 bases align to TRBD2. The CDR3 runs to 15 residues. Trimming cost V 2 bases and J 7 bases; bases outside gene matches: 10. The germline V gene has CDR1 MNHEY and CDR2 SMNVEV (reference sequence). The CDR3 DNA follows: TGTGCCAGCAGTTTAAAAACGGGAGGGCCGGGGGAGCAGTACTTC. Its translation is CASSLKTGGPGEQYF.

This chain uses TRBV9 with TRBJ1-2, with unresolved D. Germline V lookup: CDR1 SGDLS, CDR2 YYNGEE. Trimming left V 2 bases short and J 8 bases short, with 4 bases between. The CDR3 runs 10 residues. The CDR3 reads CASSVHGYTF. CDR3 sequence (DNA): TGTGCCAGCAGCGTGCACGGCTACACCTTC.